This is a list of T cell receptor beta chains from one sample in a study of blood T cells in healthy people across ages. TCRdb analysed the 5' RACE reads with MiXCR anew, one entry per CDR3 protein. The sample includes about 1.8 million distinct CDR3 sequences, around 48% seen only once; the top ten take approximately 2.1%. Sequences were obtained from blood. These receptors all stem from a woman aged 40 to 55 in good health. CDR3s include the opening cysteine and the closing phenylalanine or tryptophan. A D gene is named only where the DNA matches it firmly. Some rows mark clone size as missing; the rest say once, few, many or name a class of expanded clone.

D gene,V gene,clone size,J gene,CDR3 protein,CDR3 DNA
TRBD2,TRBV11-2,NA,TRBJ2-5,CASSLGASGVWETQYF,TGTGCCAGCAGCTTAGGGGCTAGCGGGGTGTGGGAGACCCAGTACTTC
TRBD2,TRBV12-3/TRBV12-4,few,TRBJ2-3,CATRLAPDTQYF,TGTGCCACCAGACTAGCCCCAGATACGCAGTATTTT
NA,TRBV20-1,NA,TRBJ2-5,CSAQKTRGLQETQYF,TGCAGTGCCCAGAAAACCAGGGGACTGCAAGAGACCCAGTACTTC
NA,TRBV12-3/TRBV12-4,NA,TRBJ2-2,CASSLGINTGELFF,TGTGCCAGCAGTTTAGGCATAAACACCGGGGAGCTGTTTTTT
NA,TRBV6-2/TRBV6-3,few,TRBJ1-5,CASSLDISQPQHF,TGTGCCAGCAGTTTGGACATTTCCCAGCCCCAGCATTTT
NA,TRBV2,NA,TRBJ1-4,CASSPYSGRTNEKLFF,TGTGCCAGCAGCCCTTACTCAGGGAGGACTAATGAAAAACTGTTTTTT
NA,TRBV6-5,NA,TRBJ2-5,CASNIAARGTQYF,TGTGCCAGCAATATAGCGGCAAGAGGGACCCAGTACTTC
TRBD1,TRBV7-9,few,TRBJ2-7,CASSGQGIGEQYF,TGTGCCAGCAGCGGACAGGGTATCGGCGAGCAGTACTTC
NA,TRBV29-1,few,TRBJ1-2,CSVDPWGRKNGYTF,TGCAGCGTTGATCCTTGGGGGCGAAAGAATGGCTACACCTTC
NA,TRBV6-1,NA,TRBJ2-4,CASSAGAWNIQYF,TGTGCCAGCAGTGCAGGGGCCTGGAACATTCAGTACTTC
NA,TRBV28,NA,TRBJ2-1,CASSFIRDEQFF,TGTGCCAGCAGTTTTATCCGGGATGAGCAGTTCTTC
TRBD1,TRBV25-1,once,TRBJ1-2,CASSVGTGIWNGYTF,TGTGCCAGCAGTGTCGGGACAGGGATTTGGAATGGCTACACCTTC
NA,TRBV5-4,few,TRBJ2-7,CASSGQTRNEQYF,TGTGCCAGCAGCGGTCAGACTAGGAACGAGCAGTACTTC
NA,TRBV6-1,NA,TRBJ2-2,CATGLGLGELFF,TGTGCCACGGGACTGGGGCTTGGGGAGCTGTTTTTT
TRBD1,TRBV6-5,few,TRBJ1-2,CASSYSAQRTGTNYGYTF,TGTGCCAGCAGTTACTCCGCCCAAAGGACAGGCACAAACTATGGCTACACCTTC
NA,TRBV4-2,few,TRBJ1-2,CASSQDRREQGRGGYTF,TGTGCCAGCAGCCAAGATAGGCGGGAGCAGGGGAGGGGTGGCTACACCTTC